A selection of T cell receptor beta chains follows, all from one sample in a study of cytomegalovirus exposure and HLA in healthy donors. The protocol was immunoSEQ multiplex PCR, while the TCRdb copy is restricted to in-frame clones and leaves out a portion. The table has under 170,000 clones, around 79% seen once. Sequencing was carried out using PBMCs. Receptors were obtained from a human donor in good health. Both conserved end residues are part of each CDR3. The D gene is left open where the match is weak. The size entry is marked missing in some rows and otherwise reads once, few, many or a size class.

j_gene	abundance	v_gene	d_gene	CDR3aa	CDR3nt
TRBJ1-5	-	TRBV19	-	CASSIRGVQDNQPQHF	TGTGCCAGTAGTATTCGGGGGGTACAAGACAATCAGCCCCAGCATTTT
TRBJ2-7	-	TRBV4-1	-	CASSHHTGLGEQYF	TGCGCCAGCAGCCACCACACAGGGCTGGGCGAGCAGTACTTC
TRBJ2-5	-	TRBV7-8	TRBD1	CASSHMPGQGSETQYF	TGTGCCAGCAGCCACATGCCGGGACAGGGGTCAGAGACCCAGTACTTC
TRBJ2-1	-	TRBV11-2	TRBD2	CASSTGLSWNNEQFF	TGTGCCAGCAGCACGGGACTAAGCTGGAACAATGAGCAGTTCTTC
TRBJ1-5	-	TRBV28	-	CASSSRTRNQPQHF	TGTGCCAGCAGTTCCAGGACACGCAATCAGCCCCAGCATTTT
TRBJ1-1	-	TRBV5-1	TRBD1	CASSLVLGTGEEAFF	TGCGCCAGCAGCTTGGTTCTCGGGACAGGGGAGGAAGCTTTCTTT
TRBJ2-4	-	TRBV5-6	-	CASSLVGQGKGIQYF	TGTGCCAGCAGCTTGGTCGGGCAGGGGAAGGGCATTCAGTACTTC
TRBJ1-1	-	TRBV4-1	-	CASSQTRGLNTEAFF	TGCGCCAGCAGCCAGACCAGGGGATTGAACACTGAAGCTTTCTTT
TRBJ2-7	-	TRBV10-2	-	CASSAGWRDEQYF	TGCGCCAGCAGTGCTGGTTGGAGAGACGAGCAGTACTTC
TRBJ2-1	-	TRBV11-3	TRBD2	CASSRTSGEQFF	TGTGCCAGCAGCAGGACTAGCGGAGAGCAGTTCTTC
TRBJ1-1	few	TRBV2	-	CASSSTGEAFF	TGTGCCAGCAGTTCAACAGGTGAAGCTTTCTTT
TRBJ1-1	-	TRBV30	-	CAWTIGGTEAFF	TGTGCCTGGACAATCGGGGGCACTGAAGCTTTCTTT
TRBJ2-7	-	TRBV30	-	CAWRTGNSYEQYF	TGTGCCTGGAGAACAGGGAACTCCTACGAGCAGTACTTC
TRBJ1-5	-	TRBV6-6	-	CASSRTGPSNQPQHF	TGTGCCAGCAGTCGAACAGGACCTAGCAATCAGCCCCAGCATTTT
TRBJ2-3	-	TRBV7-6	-	CASSSRQDSTDTQYF	TGTGCCAGCAGCTCAAGACAGGACAGCACAGATACGCAGTATTTT
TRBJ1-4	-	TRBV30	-	CALEGLELGGKLFF	TGTGCCTTGGAAGGACTGGAGCTAGGAGGAAAACTGTTTTTT
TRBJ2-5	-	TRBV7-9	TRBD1	CASSLGDREGETQYF	TGTGCCAGCAGCTTAGGCGACAGGGAAGGGGAGACCCAGTACTTC
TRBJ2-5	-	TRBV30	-	CAWRTGWEQYF	TGTGCCTGGAGGACCGGGTGGGAGCAGTACTTC
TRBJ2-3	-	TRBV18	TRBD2	CASSPLLAGGQNTQYF	TGTGCCAGCTCACCTCTACTAGCGGGAGGTCAAAATACGCAGTATTTT
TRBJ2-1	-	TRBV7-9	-	CASSRIWGQSSYNEQFF	TGTGCCAGCAGCCGTATCTGGGGCCAAAGCTCCTACAATGAGCAGTTCTTC
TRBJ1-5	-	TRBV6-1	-	CASKTTVSNQPQHF	TGTGCCAGCAAAACGACAGTTAGCAATCAGCCCCAGCATTTT
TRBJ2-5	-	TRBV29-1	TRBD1	CSTRDRVLETQYF	TGCAGCACCCGGGACAGGGTGTTAGAGACCCAGTACTTC
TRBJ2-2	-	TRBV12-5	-	CASGPKGVGGELFF	TGTGCTAGTGGACCAAAGGGGGTCGGCGGGGAGCTGTTTTTT
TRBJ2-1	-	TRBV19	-	CASSISDNEQFF	TGTGCCAGTAGTATTTCGGACAATGAGCAGTTCTTC
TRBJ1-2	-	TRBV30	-	CAWSGQTYYGYTF	TGTGCCTGGAGTGGACAGACTTACTATGGCTACACCTTC
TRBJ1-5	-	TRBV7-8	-	CASSYRQSNQPQHF	TGTGCCAGCAGCTACCGACAGAGCAATCAGCCCCAGCATTTT
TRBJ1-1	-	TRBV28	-	CATVSLNTEAFF	TGTGCCACGGTATCGCTGAACACTGAAGCTTTCTTT
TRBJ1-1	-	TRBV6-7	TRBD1	CASSYLLTGKMNTEAFF	TGTGCCAGCAGTTACCTCTTGACAGGGAAAATGAACACTGAAGCTTTCTTT
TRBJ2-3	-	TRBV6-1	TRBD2	CASGTNTDTQYF	TGTGCCAGCGGGACTAACACAGATACGCAGTATTTT
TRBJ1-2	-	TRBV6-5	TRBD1	CASSRTGGNHGYTF	TGTGCCAGCAGTCGGACAGGGGGGAATCATGGCTACACCTTC
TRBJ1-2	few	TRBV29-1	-	CSVEKSRGRSILYRNPQAIF	TGCAGCGTTGAAAAATCAAGAGGTCGGTCCATCCTTTACAGGAACCCCCAAGCGATTTTC
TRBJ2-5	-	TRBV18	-	CASSPAGQETQYF	TGTGCCAGCTCACCAGCAGGGCAAGAGACCCAGTACTTC
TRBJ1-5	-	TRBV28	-	CASSDNFSNQPQHF	TGTGCCAGCAGTGATAACTTTAGCAATCAGCCCCAGCATTTT
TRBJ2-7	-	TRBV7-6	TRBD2	CASSPPTSGGYEQYF	TGTGCCAGCAGCCCCCCCACTAGCGGTGGCTACGAGCAGTACTTC
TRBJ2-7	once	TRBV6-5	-	CASSLGSRGYEQYF	TGTGCCAGCAGTTTGGGATCTAGGGGGTACGAGCAGTACTTC
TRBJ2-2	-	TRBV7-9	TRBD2	CASSLAGLAGPSNTGELFF	TGTGCCAGCAGCTTAGCGGGACTAGCGGGGCCCTCGAACACCGGGGAGCTGTTTTTT
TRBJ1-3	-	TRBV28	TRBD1	CASSFPTQGDRGNTIYF	TGTGCCAGCAGTTTTCCCACTCAGGGGGACAGGGGAAACACCATATATTTT
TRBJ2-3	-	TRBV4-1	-	CASSQRGGGVFTDTQYF	TGCGCCAGCAGCCAAAGGGGGGGCGGGGTTTTCACAGATACGCAGTATTTT
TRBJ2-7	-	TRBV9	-	CASSRGYSYEQYF	TGTGCCAGCAGCAGGGGTTACTCCTACGAGCAGTACTTC
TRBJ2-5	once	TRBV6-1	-	CASSSTGTTETQYF	TGTGCCAGCAGTTCAACCGGGACAACGGAGACCCAGTACTTC
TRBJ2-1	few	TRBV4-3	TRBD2	CAGSHELAGGYNEQFF	TGCGCCGGCAGCCATGAACTAGCGGGAGGTTACAATGAGCAGTTCTTC
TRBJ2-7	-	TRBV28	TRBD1	CASSFGQGTSAYEQYF	TGTGCCAGCAGTTTTGGACAGGGGACCTCAGCGTACGAGCAGTACTTC
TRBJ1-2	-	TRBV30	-	CASQGRANYGYTF	TGTGCCTCGCAGGGGAGAGCTAACTATGGCTACACCTTC
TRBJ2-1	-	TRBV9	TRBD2	CASSAALAGEDEQFF	TGTGCCAGCAGCGCCGCACTAGCGGGAGAGGATGAGCAGTTCTTC
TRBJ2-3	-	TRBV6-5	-	CASSPYPGSTDTQYF	TGTGCCAGCAGCCCCTATCCAGGGAGCACAGATACGCAGTATTTT
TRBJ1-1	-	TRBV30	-	CAWRVGGGTEAFF	TGTGCCTGGAGGGTGGGAGGGGGCACTGAAGCTTTCTTT
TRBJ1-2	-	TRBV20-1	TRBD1	CSVTGPVGYTF	TGCAGTGTGACAGGGCCTGTTGGCTACACCTTC
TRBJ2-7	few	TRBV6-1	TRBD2	CASSEATSGGYEQYF	TGTGCCAGCAGTGAAGCTACTAGCGGAGGCTACGAGCAGTACTTC
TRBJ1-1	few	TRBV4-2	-	CASSQTPGEAFF	TGTGCCAGCAGCCAAACCCCGGGTGAAGCTTTCTTT
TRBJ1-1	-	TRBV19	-	CASRYTGNTEAFF	TGTGCCAGTAGATATACAGGGAACACTGAAGCTTTCTTT
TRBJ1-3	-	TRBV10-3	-	CAINTGTSGNTIYF	TGTGCCATCAACACGGGTACGAGTGGAAACACCATATATTTT
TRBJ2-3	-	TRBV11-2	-	CASSLEQTPSTDTQYF	TGTGCCAGCAGCTTAGAGCAGACTCCTAGCACAGATACGCAGTATTTT
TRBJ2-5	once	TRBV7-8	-	CASRTPGSPEEETQYF	TGTGCCAGCAGGACCCCTGGGAGTCCAGAAGAAGAGACCCAGTACTTC
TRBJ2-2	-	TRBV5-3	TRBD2	CARSFSCGRAHGELFF	TGTGCCAGAAGCTTCTCTTGCGGGAGGGCCCACGGGGAGCTGTTTTTT